This T cell receptor (beta chain) was identified in a study of shared clonotypes between healthy human individuals. Remarks on this clone: The antigen is not known.

Each donor was a Caucasian adult residing in Nashville, Tennessee. Broader study findings: Naive subsets generally had larger estimated richness than memory subsets.

Germline V lookup: CDR1 SGHRS, CDR2 YFSETQ. The CDR3 has 14 amino acids. Deletions cut 4 bases from V and 3 bases from J, with 14 bases between. Here immunoSEQ multiplex PCR was the method, and the copy in TCRdb shows in-frame clones only, minus some. Among over 1.5 million clones listed, nearly 99% were seen once. Sequencing was done on a sample of naive CD4+ T cells sorted from blood. Subset denoted: CD45RA+ positively selected. The rearrangement uses TRBV5-1 and TRBJ2-7; perhaps TRBD2 as D (6 bases). The TCR sequence derives from a man aged 25 to 45 in good health. The CDR3: CASSPKTSSYEQYF. DNA of the CDR3: TGCGCCAGCAGCCCTAAGACTAGTAGCTACGAGCAGTACTTC. Based on the CDR3 plus reference TRBV5-1 and TRBJ2-7, the full variable domain is KAGVTQTPRYLIKTRGQQVTLSCSPISGHRSVSWYQQTPGQGLQFLFEYFSETQRNKGNFPGRFSGRQFSNSRSEMNVSTLELGDSALYLCASSPKTSSYEQYFGPGTRLTVT.